The 11 T cell receptor beta chains presented below share a single source sample, sequenced in a study of blood T cell repertoires in COVID-19. Measured with immunoSEQ multiplex PCR; TCRdb has only the in-frame clones, and not every one. Among tens of thousands of clones listed, 75% to 90% were seen once. The sequenced sample consisted of peripheral blood. These receptors were taken from a man over 45 with active COVID-19.

The J gene is TRBJ2-7, the V gene TRBV28, with D tentatively TRBD2 (5 bases). Looked up from germline, CDR1 is MDHEN and CDR2 is SYDVKM. V lost 6 bases to trimming and J lost 3 bases, with 12 bases between them. The CDR3 extends over 13 amino acids. CDR3 in amino acids: CASSGLGFYEQYF. The CDR3 DNA follows: TGTGCCAGCAGCGGACTGGGATTCTACGAGCAGTACTTC.

The chain employs TRBV27 and TRBJ2-7; tentatively, D is TRBD1 (6 bases). CDR1 and CDR2 (germline): MNHEY, SMNVEV (reference sequence). The CDR3 spans 18 residues. Trimming removed 1 base from V and 0 bases from J, with 19 bases in between. CDR3 in amino acids: CASSLYGQILQTSYEQYF. The CDR3 bases are TGTGCCAGCAGTTTATATGGACAGATCCTGCAAACCTCCTACGAGCAGTACTTC.

The chain links TRBV27 to TRBJ2-1; no firm D call. Germline CDR1 MNHEY, CDR2 SMNVEV (reference sequence). Deletions cut 2 bases from V and 5 bases from J, with 10 bases between. The length of the CDR3 is 14 residues. The CDR3 loop reads CASSLDRVDNEQFF. CDR3 bases: TGTGCCAGCAGTTTAGACCGGGTTGACAATGAGCAGTTCTTC.

The chain joins TRBV6-1 to TRBJ2-7; possibly TRBD1 for D (5 bases). The ends were cut back, 2 bases at V and 2 bases at J, with 13 bases in the middle. This CDR3 region has 15 residues. Germline assignment: CDR1 MNHNS and CDR2 SASEGT. In DNA, the CDR3 is TGTGCCAGCAGTGAAATAGTAGGGGCCCCCTACGAGCAGTACTTC. This sequence encodes CASSEIVGAPYEQYF.

The CDR3 reads CASTWWPGNTIYF. CDR3 DNA: TGTGCCAGCACTTGGTGGCCTGGAAACACCATATATTTT. This chain connects TRBV7-3 to TRBJ1-3; D not certain. In germline, CDR1 is SGHTA, CDR2 FQGTGA. The CDR3 spans 13 residues. Trimming shortened V by 7 bases and J by 2 bases, and 9 bases separated the two germline ends.

The genes are TRBV7-2 and TRBJ2-1; 9 bases align to TRBD2. This CDR3 is 18 amino acids long. The germline gives CDR1 SGHTA, CDR2 FQGNSA. Trimming took 0 bases from V and 10 from J; bases not matched to a gene: 16. The CDR3 DNA sequence: TGTGCCAGCAGCTTAGCCGTGGGGGGCGGGAGGGCCGATTGCGAGCAGTTCTTC. Its translation is CASSLAVGGGRADCEQFF.

This chain connects TRBV7-9 to TRBJ1-2; tentative D call: TRBD1 (5 bases). The V gene lost 1 base and the J gene lost 4 bases, with 10 bases spanning the gap. Per the germline V gene, CDR1 is SEHNR and CDR2 is FQNEAQ (reference sequence). This CDR3 comprises 14 residues. CDR3 loop: CASSLGPDSYGYTF. The DNA of the CDR3 is TGTGCCAGCAGCTTAGGGCCTGACAGCTATGGCTACACCTTC. The entire variable domain, with the rest obtained from reference TRBV7-9 and TRBJ1-2, is as follows: DTGVSQNPRHKITKRGQNVTFRCDPISEHNRLYWYRQTLGQGPEFLTYFQNEAQLEKSRLLSDRFSAERPKGSFSTLEIQRTEQGDSAMYLCASSLGPDSYGYTFGSGTRLTVV.

A single count supports this clone. The chain is built from TRBV18 and TRBJ1-1; 10 bases are shared with TRBD1. V shed 6 bases and J 1 base; nucleotides not matched to a gene: 2. The length of the CDR3 is 14 residues. Germline lookup yields CDR1 KGHSH and CDR2 LQKENI. The CDR3 here is CASSGQGGNTEAFF. CDR3 DNA: TGTGCCAGCTCCGGACAGGGGGGGAACACTGAAGCTTTCTTT.

The rearrangement links TRBV6-2 or TRBV6-3 to TRBJ2-7; a weak D match, TRBD2 (5 bases). Germline V lookup: CDR1 MNHEY, CDR2 SVGEGT. CDR3 length equals 16 residues. Trimming took off 2 bases at V and 3 bases at J, with 17 bases between the two ends. The CDR3 reads CASSYGLVAHGYEQYF. CDR3 nucleotide sequence: TGTGCCAGCAGTTACGGTCTAGTAGCGCACGGCTACGAGCAGTACTTC.

V usage is TRBV9 and J usage is TRBJ1-1; D ambiguous. CDR3 length: 14 amino acids. Trimming took off 1 base at V and 1 base at J, with 8 bases between the two ends. Germline loops: CDR1 SGDLS, CDR2 YYNGEE. Written as DNA, the CDR3 is TGTGCCAGCAGCGTAAGCGGAGGGAACACTGAAGCTTTCTTT. As protein: CASSVSGGNTEAFF.

This clone was detected only a few times. The chain combines TRBV28 with TRBJ2-3; 11 positions match TRBD1. The germline V gene encodes CDR1 MDHEN and CDR2 SYDVKM. With 8 bases clipped from V and 2 bases from J, the junction kept 0 bases outside the gene matches. The CDR3 is made up of 13 amino acids. CDR3 sequence reads: CASGQGATDTQYF. CDR3 bases: TGTGCCAGCGGACAGGGGGCCACAGATACGCAGTATTTT.